This entry lists 21 T cell receptor beta chains sequenced from one sample in a study of blood T cell repertoires in COVID-19. The data were produced by immunoSEQ multiplex PCR, yet TCRdb's version contains in-frame clones alone and is incomplete. The profile shows approximately 260,000 clones, around 92% of them singletons. Source material: PBMCs or T cells enriched from blood (not recorded which). The receptors derive from a woman aged 55-69 years who had recovered from COVID-19.

The chain links TRBV19 to TRBJ1-5; D ambiguous. Trimming removed 5 bases from V and 0 bases from J, with 11 bases in between. The germline CDR1 and CDR2 sequences are LNHDA and SQIVND (reference sequence). This CDR3 spans 15 amino acids. The CDR3 bases are TGTGCCAGTAGTTTTACAGATTATAGCAATCAGCCCCAGCATTTT. This gives the protein CASSFTDYSNQPQHF. The variable domain in full, completed from reference TRBV19 and TRBJ1-5, reads DGGITQSPKYLFRKEGQNVTLSCEQNLNHDAMYWYRQDPGQGLRLIYYSQIVNDFQKGDIAEGYSVSREKKESFPLTVTSAQKNPTAFYLCASSFTDYSNQPQHFGDGTRLSIL.

CDR3 nucleotides: TGCAGCGTTGGGTTAGCGGGGGTGGATACGCAGTATTTT. Translated: CSVGLAGVDTQYF. This chain uses TRBV29-1 with TRBJ2-3; 9 nucleotides agree with TRBD2. The V and J ends lost 4 bases and 6 bases, in that order; junction bases with no gene match: 5. The CDR3 consists of 13 residues. The germline gives CDR1 SQVTM, CDR2 ANQGSEA.

The V and J genes are TRBV30 and TRBJ1-5; 7 nucleotides align to TRBD1. The trim removed 1 base at V and 3 bases at J, leaving 6 bases unmatched. The CDR3 is 15 amino acids. Germline CDR1 is GTSNPN and CDR2 is SVGIG (reference sequence). In nucleotides, the CDR3 is TGTGCCTGGAGTGCCGGACAGGCGTTCAATCAGCCCCAGCATTTT. It codes for CAWSAGQAFNQPQHF. The whole variable domain, filled in from reference TRBV30 and TRBJ1-5, reads SQTIHQWPATLVQPVGSPLSLECTVEGTSNPNLYWYRQAAGRGLQLLFYSVGIGQISSEVPQNLSASRPQDRQFILSSKKLLLSDSGFYLCAWSAGQAFNQPQHFGDGTRLSIL.

The chain joins TRBV4-1 to TRBJ1-5; D is possibly TRBD1 (5 bases). The germline V gene encodes CDR1 MGHRA and CDR2 YSYEKL. CDR3 size: 14 residues. V lost 11 bases and J 4 bases, leaving 18 bases between the germline ends. The DNA of the CDR3 is TGCGCCGGAGGGCCGGGACCCCCTAATCAGCCCCAGCATTTT. It encodes CAGGPGPPNQPQHF.

This rearrangement joins TRBV27 to TRBJ1-2, with D possibly matching TRBD1 (5 bases). The CDR3 totals 14 residues. Trimming took 3 bases from V and 7 from J, leaving 15 bases between them. Germline lookup yields CDR1 MNHEY and CDR2 SMNVEV (reference sequence). As DNA, the CDR3 is TGTGCCAGCAGTTTGAGCACAGGAAGTGGTGGCTACACCTTC. Encoded protein: CASSLSTGSGGYTF.

The table lists this clone with a count of one. This chain links TRBV6-1 with TRBJ2-5, with D uncertain. V shed 5 bases and J shed 2 bases, with 9 bases lying between them. The V gene's germline CDR1 is MNHNS and CDR2 SASEGT. The length of the CDR3 is 13 residues. The CDR3 loop reads CASSSALQETQYF. The CDR3 DNA reads as TGTGCCAGCAGTAGTGCCCTACAAGAGACCCAGTACTTC.

This clone has just one count. The chain uses TRBV9 and TRBJ2-3; D is unresolved. The germline CDR1 and CDR2 sequences are SGDLS and YYNGEE. Trimming took off 1 base at V and 0 bases at J, with 15 bases between the two ends. The CDR3 sequence is 17 residues long. The CDR3 sequence is CASSVWSGTFSTDTQYF. CDR3 sequence (DNA): TGTGCCAGCAGCGTATGGTCAGGAACCTTCAGCACAGATACGCAGTATTTT.

This clone was seen a few times. CDR3 nucleotide sequence: TGTGCCAGCAGAGGCCTAGGGAACACCGGGGAGCTGTTTTTT. Its translation is CASRGLGNTGELFF. The chain uses TRBV2 and TRBJ2-2; no clear D gene. Germline CDR1 and CDR2: SNHLY and FYNNEI. This CDR3 contains 14 residues. Between the trimmed V and J ends, which lost 6 bases and 1 base, there was a span of 9 bases.

This chain uses TRBV10-3 with TRBJ1-1; D is perhaps TRBD1 (5 bases). V gave up 6 bases and J gave up 5 bases, with 13 bases separating them. In germline, CDR1 is ENHRY, CDR2 SYGVKD. This CDR3 spans 13 amino acids. Here the CDR3 reads CAISPGIATEAFF. The CDR3, as DNA: TGTGCCATCAGCCCAGGGATCGCGACTGAAGCTTTCTTT.

The chain joins TRBV5-5 to TRBJ2-1; TRBD2 matches at 7 bases. The CDR3 runs to 16 residues. Unmatched junction bases numbered 13, after V lost 1 base and J lost 9 bases. Germline V gene data show CDR1 as SGHKS and CDR2 as YYEKEE (reference sequence). Written as DNA, the CDR3 is TGTGCCAGCAGCTTGTTGTGGCTAGCGGATTCCGGTGAGCAGTTCTTC. Translation gives CASSLLWLADSGEQFF.

The rearrangement links TRBV5-8 to TRBJ1-2; D unresolved. Germline V lookup: CDR1 SGHTS, CDR2 YDEGEE. The V and J ends lost 2 bases and 10 bases respectively, with 6 bases between them. CDR3 length: 10 amino acids. The CDR3 nucleotides read TGTGCCAGCAGCTTATCCTCCTACACCTTC. Translation gives CASSLSSYTF.

This chain connects TRBV28 to TRBJ2-1, with 8 nucleotides matching TRBD2. J was trimmed by 6 bases and V by 1 base; bases with no gene match: 5. CDR3 length equals 15 residues. Germline CDR1 reads MDHEN; CDR2 reads SYDVKM. This chain's CDR3 is CASSLFREGPNEQFF. The DNA of the CDR3 is TGTGCCAGCAGTTTATTTCGGGAGGGCCCCAATGAGCAGTTCTTC.

In regard to this clone: One junction end does not reproduce the germline sequence, and a read error may be involved. The chain combines TRBV4-2 with TRBJ2-1; D might be TRBD1 (6 bases). CDR1 is LGHNA and CDR2 is YNFKEQ in the germline V gene. This CDR3 comprises 12 residues. The CDR3 reads CASSQARGRPVF. CDR3 in DNA: TGTGCCAGCAGCCAAGCCAGGGGCCGCCCGGTCTTC.

Notes on this clone: This specimen includes other DNA sequences encoding the same CDR3. This chain uses TRBV3-1 (or the pseudogene TRBV3-2) with TRBJ2-7; TRBD1 matches at 10 bases. This CDR3 has 15 amino acids. Germline V gene data show CDR1 as LGHDT and CDR2 as YNNKEL (reference sequence). With 0 bases clipped from V and 4 bases from J, the junction kept 3 bases outside the gene matches. CDR3 DNA: TGTGCCAGCAGCCAAGATGGGACAGGGGTATACGAGCAGTACTTC. Protein: CASSQDGTGVYEQYF.

The chain links TRBV24-1 to TRBJ2-1; D is perhaps TRBD2 (6 bases). V was shortened by 3 bases and J by 7 bases, with 12 bases between the two germline ends. The CDR3 is 14 amino acids. CDR1 KGHDR and CDR2 SFDVKD come from the germline V gene. CDR3 DNA sequence: TGTGCCACCAGTGATCGGTGGGAGGAAAATGAGCAGTTCTTC. Translation: CATSDRWEENEQFF.

The V gene is TRBV21-1, the J gene TRBJ2-1; the table's D call, TRBD2, was not checked against the DNA. TRBV21-1 is recorded as a pseudogene. The CDR3 is 16 amino acids. The CDR3 region has the DNA TGTGCCAGCTCGCCCTCGAGGGGGGTAACTAGCGAAGAGCAGTTCTTC. Translation: CASSPSRGVTSEEQFF.

This chain joins TRBV5-1 and TRBJ1-5; D is possibly TRBD1 (6 bases). The CDR3 loop spans 15 amino acids. In germline, CDR1 is SGHRS, CDR2 YFSETQ. V lost 3 bases and J 7 bases, leaving 17 bases between the germline ends. The DNA for the CDR3 is TGCGCCAGCAGCTCCGACGGGACAATCGGGCAGCCCCAGCATTTT. This sequence encodes CASSSDGTIGQPQHF.

This chain connects TRBV15 to TRBJ2-7; 9 bases match TRBD2. Germline CDR1 and CDR2: LNHNV and YYDKDF (reference sequence). Unmatched junction bases numbered 5, after V lost 4 bases and J lost 4 bases. There are 14 residues in the CDR3. CDR3 DNA sequence: TGTGCCACCAGCAAGGGACTAGCCAGGTACGAGCAGTACTTC. Translation gives CATSKGLARYEQYF.

The chain links TRBV3-1 (or the pseudogene TRBV3-2) to TRBJ1-2; 8 positions agree with TRBD1. Trimming removed 2 bases from V and 7 bases from J; junction bases left unmatched: 9. The CDR3 extends over 15 amino acids. The germline gives CDR1 LGHDT, CDR2 YNNKEL (reference sequence). The CDR3 is CASSQKTGGGRGYTF. The CDR3 DNA is TGTGCCAGCAGCCAAAAAACAGGGGGAGGTCGTGGCTACACCTTC.

V gene TRBV15 combines with J gene TRBJ1-1; a possible D gene is TRBD1 (6 bases). Germline V gene data show CDR1 as LNHNV and CDR2 as YYDKDF (reference sequence). The V and J ends lost 1 base and 4 bases respectively, with 13 bases between them. There are 15 residues in the CDR3. CDR3 DNA sequence: TGTGCCACCAGCAGAGTAATAACAGGGATCACTGAAGCTTTCTTT. Protein sequence: CATSRVITGITEAFF.

This clone was seen a single time. The genes are TRBV6-5 and TRBJ1-2; 8 nucleotides line up with TRBD1. The CDR3 is 14 amino acids. The germline V gene encodes CDR1 MNHEY and CDR2 SVGAGI. J lost 3 bases, V lost 6 bases, and 6 bases had no gene match. The CDR3 coding sequence is TGTGCCAGCAGCCGGGACAGGTTGGACTATGGCTACACCTTC. It yields the protein CASSRDRLDYGYTF.